This TCR beta chain appears in the sequencing data of a study of radiation and T cells in renal cell carcinoma. Study context: Nephrectomy followed 15 Gy stereotactic body radiation by 4 weeks. Study-level findings and limits: Without pretreatment biopsies, baseline tumor clonotype presence was undetermined.

V dropped 6 bases and J dropped 7 bases, with 15 bases sitting between them. Germline V gene data show CDR1 as MNHEY and CDR2 as SVGAGI. This CDR3 spans 13 amino acids. The method was immunoSEQ multiplex PCR; TCRdb's version includes in-frame clones alone and lacks a portion of them. Of 130,000 or so clones listed, nearly 90% are singletons. In regard to this clone: Its antigen is undetermined.

The time point is: baseline pretreatment blood. The treatment denotes: 15 Gy SBRT to primary tumor, nephrectomy 4 weeks later. Blood was sampled at baseline, 2 weeks and 4 weeks after SBRT. Clear cell pathology was present in this patient's renal cell carcinoma. Specimen: blood, collected from a patient whose treatment included radiotherapy and nephrectomy. The TCR originated in a woman aged 45-65 years with renal cell carcinoma. V usage is TRBV6-5 and J usage is TRBJ1-2; D is unresolved. DNA of the CDR3: TGTGCCAGCAGCCCGGACGTACAGATTGGCTACACCTTC. Translating it yields CASSPDVQIGYTF.